Described below is a single T cell receptor beta chain sequence and its context. Its target is not known. This sample was included in a study of blood T cells in healthy people across ages. The germline V gene has CDR1 DFQATT and CDR2 SNEGSKA (reference sequence). This CDR3 is 12 amino acids long. V shed 4 bases, J shed 6 bases, and the junction held 6 bases outside the gene matches. A second about 7 to 12 cycle PCR used barcoded and J-beta primers. Every sample gave at least 3 million paired-end reads containing CDR3. Each CDR3 protein is one row after TCRdb ran MiXCR on the 5' RACE reads. In the table there are about 580,000 distinct CDR3 sequences, around half of which are singletons. Study-wide points: Higher naive T cell percentage went strongly together with higher TCR beta diversity. Estimated diversity that came from one million T cells was considered an underestimate.

This TCR came from a man older than 75 in good health. V and J are TRBV20-1 and TRBJ2-7, with 7 bases lining up with TRBD2. The material sequenced was blood. The CDR3 DNA sequence: TGCAGTGCTACCCGGGGAGGGCGCGAGCAGTACTTC. It codes for CSATRGGREQYF.